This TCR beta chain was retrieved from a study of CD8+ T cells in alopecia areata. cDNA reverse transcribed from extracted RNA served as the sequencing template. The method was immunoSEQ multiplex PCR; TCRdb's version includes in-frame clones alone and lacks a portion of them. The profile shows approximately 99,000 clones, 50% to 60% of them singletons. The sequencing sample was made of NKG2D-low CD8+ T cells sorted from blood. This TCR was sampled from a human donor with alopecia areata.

Written as DNA, the CDR3 is TGCGCCAGCACTCTTACCCCGGGACAGGTCGTCCTCCAAGAGACCCAGTACTTC. Translation gives CASTLTPGQVVLQETQYF. This chain connects TRBV5-1 to TRBJ2-5, with TRBD1 matching over 8 bases. This CDR3 spans 18 amino acids. J lost 1 base, V lost 6 bases, and 17 bases had no gene match. Germline V gene data show CDR1 as SGHRS and CDR2 as YFSETQ.